These 21 T cell receptor beta chains originate from one sample sequenced in a study of blood T cell repertoires in COVID-19. The table came from immunoSEQ multiplex PCR; TCRdb's copy has only in-frame clones and leaves some out. The sample consists of approximately 69,000 clones, 90% of them appearing once. The sample taken for sequencing was peripheral blood. The receptors were sampled from a man aged 50 to 59 with acute or convalescent COVID-19.

The chain's CDR3 is CASSLGAGLISYNEQFF. CDR3 DNA sequence: TGTGCCAGCAGCTTGGGGGCAGGGCTAATCTCCTACAATGAGCAGTTCTTC. This rearrangement joins TRBV5-5 to TRBJ2-1, with D perhaps matching TRBD1 (5 bases). V shed 0 bases and J shed 0 bases, with 13 bases lying between them. CDR1 is SGHKS, CDR2 YYEKEE, per germline (reference sequence). The CDR3 runs to 17 residues.

The chain carries TRBV6-2 or TRBV6-3 and TRBJ2-5, with a possible D match to TRBD1 (6 bases). CDR3 length equals 15 residues. V lost 0 bases and J 7 bases, leaving 15 bases between the germline ends. The germline CDR1 and CDR2 sequences are MNHEY and SVGEGT. The CDR3: CASSYSWTQGGTQYF. CDR3 sequence (DNA): TGTGCCAGCAGTTACTCGTGGACACAGGGTGGGACCCAGTACTTC.

About this clone itself: Within the sample, other DNA sequences also encode this same CDR3. The J gene is TRBJ1-1, the V gene TRBV19; D is uncertain. CDR3 size: 13 residues. V lost 5 bases and J 1 base, leaving 8 bases between the germline ends. Germline V gene lookup returns CDR1 LNHDA and CDR2 SQIVND (reference sequence). In DNA form, the CDR3 reads TGTGCCAGTAGTCCCACTGGGAACACTGAAGCTTTCTTT. Protein: CASSPTGNTEAFF. The variable domain in full, completed from reference TRBV19 and TRBJ1-1, reads DGGITQSPKYLFRKEGQNVTLSCEQNLNHDAMYWYRQDPGQGLRLIYYSQIVNDFQKGDIAEGYSVSREKKESFPLTVTSAQKNPTAFYLCASSPTGNTEAFFGQGTRLTVV.

This clone has only one observation. This chain uses TRBV30 with TRBJ2-3; perhaps TRBD2 as D (5 bases). Germline V gene data show CDR1 as GTSNPN and CDR2 as SVGIG (reference sequence). There are 14 residues in the CDR3. V was clipped by 4 bases and J by 0 bases, with 11 bases between them. The CDR3: CAWTPAVSTDTQYF. In DNA form, the CDR3 reads TGTGCCTGGACCCCAGCGGTAAGCACAGATACGCAGTATTTT.

The gene calls are TRBV5-1 and TRBJ2-1; TRBD2 matches at 10 bases. Trimming cost V 3 bases and J 8 bases; bases outside gene matches: 8. This CDR3 region has 15 residues. Germline-derived CDR1 and CDR2 are SGHRS and YFSETQ. CDR3 sequence: CASSSGAGGPHEQFF. As DNA, the CDR3 is TGCGCCAGCAGCTCCGGAGCGGGAGGGCCACATGAGCAGTTCTTC. Using reference TRBV5-1 and TRBJ2-1 for the parts outside the CDR3, the full variable domain is KAGVTQTPRYLIKTRGQQVTLSCSPISGHRSVSWYQQTPGQGLQFLFEYFSETQRNKGNFPGRFSGRQFSNSRSEMNVSTLELGDSALYLCASSSGAGGPHEQFFGPGTRLTVL.

The chain links TRBV7-8 to TRBJ1-1; TRBD1 aligns across 8 bases. This CDR3 is built from 15 residues. The J segment lost 4 bases and the V segment lost 1 base, leaving 5 bases of the junction unmatched. Germline CDR1 and CDR2: SGHVS and FQNEAQ. The CDR3 reads CASSLGSTGGTEAFF. The DNA of the CDR3 is TGTGCCAGCAGCTTAGGGTCTACAGGGGGCACTGAAGCTTTCTTT.

The rearrangement joins TRBV12-3 or TRBV12-4 to TRBJ1-4; D gene uncertain. V lost 6 bases and J lost 4, with 9 bases in between. The CDR3 runs to 13 residues. The CDR3 sequence is CASRSRLNEKLFF. CDR3 DNA: TGTGCCAGCAGGTCCAGGCTTAATGAAAAACTGTTTTTT.

The chain uses TRBV25-1 and TRBJ2-2; D call uncertain. V was pared by 4 bases and J by 5 bases, with 5 bases between. In germline, CDR1 is MGHDK, CDR2 SYGVNS. This CDR3 has 12 amino acids. The CDR3 is CASSGSTGELFF. The CDR3 nucleotides read TGTGCCAGCAGTGGTTCGACCGGGGAGCTGTTTTTT.

The chain employs TRBV11-2 and TRBJ2-7; the D gene is possibly TRBD2 (7 bases). Between the trimmed V and J ends, which lost 1 base and 7 bases, there was a span of 20 bases. CDR3 length: 16 amino acids. The V gene's germline CDR1 is SGHAT and CDR2 FQNNGV. DNA for the CDR3: TGTGCCAGCAGCTTAGTAGGGTCGGGAGGACAGAGGGAGCAGTACTTC. It specifies CASSLVGSGGQREQYF.

The chain recombines TRBV5-1 with TRBJ2-7; no clear D gene. V dropped 4 bases and J dropped 0 bases, with 11 bases sitting between them. This CDR3 is 14 amino acids long. Germline values: CDR1 SGHRS, CDR2 YFSETQ. DNA for the CDR3: TGCGCCAGCAGCCCGCGGCCGTACTCCTACGAGCAGTACTTC. Amino acid sequence: CASSPRPYSYEQYF.

This chain connects TRBV24-1 to TRBJ2-3; TRBD2 matches at 8 bases. CDR1 and CDR2 (germline): KGHDR, SFDVKD. Losses at the gene ends were 6 bases for V and 3 bases for J; bases not matched to a gene: 1. The length of the CDR3 is 13 residues. Written as DNA, the CDR3 is TGTGCCACCAGTCGGGGGGGGACAGATACGCAGTATTTT. Translating it yields CATSRGGTDTQYF.

The sample holds one count of this clone. The chain couples TRBV6-2 or TRBV6-3 to TRBJ1-6, with 11 nucleotides matching TRBD1. Germline trimming cut 1 base from V and 9 bases from J; bases unmatched to any gene: 5. CDR1 is MNHEY and CDR2 is SVGEGT in the germline V gene. The CDR3 sequence is 16 residues long. The CDR3: CASSYYRTGGVSPLHF. DNA of the CDR3: TGTGCCAGCAGTTACTACCGGACAGGGGGCGTTTCACCCCTCCACTTT.

This clone is a singleton in its sample. The CDR3 loop reads CASRPRRGNEQFF. The DNA for the CDR3 is TGTGCCAGCAGGCCGAGGCGGGGTAATGAGCAGTTCTTC. The chain is built from TRBV12-3 or TRBV12-4 and TRBJ2-1, with D perhaps matching TRBD2 (6 bases). The CDR3 runs 13 residues. Trimming stripped 6 bases from V and 7 bases from J, with 13 bases between.

The rearrangement uses TRBV19 and TRBJ2-1, with a tentative D call TRBD2 (6 bases). Germline assignment: CDR1 LNHDA and CDR2 SQIVND (reference sequence). This CDR3 is 17 amino acids long. Trimming cost V 6 bases and J 0 bases, with 18 bases left between them. The CDR3 DNA reads as TGTGCCAGTAGCATAACCGGAGGGGAAAGCTCCTACAATGAGCAGTTCTTC. It translates to CASSITGGESSYNEQFF.

The rearrangement joins TRBV7-6 to TRBJ2-7, with 8 bases matching TRBD1. Germline V lookup: CDR1 SGHVS, CDR2 FNYEAQ. V shed 6 bases, J shed 6 bases, and the junction held 4 bases outside the gene matches. CDR3 length: 12 amino acids. The CDR3 region is CASSFDRGEQYF. DNA of the CDR3: TGTGCCAGCAGTTTCGACAGGGGCGAGCAGTACTTC.

V is TRBV30 and J is TRBJ1-1; no clear D. Germline lookup yields CDR1 GTSNPN and CDR2 SVGIG (reference sequence). The CDR3 totals 13 residues. The V and J ends lost 3 bases and 0 bases respectively, with 8 bases between them. The chain's CDR3 is CAWRGRMNTEAFF. The DNA of the CDR3 is TGTGCCTGGAGGGGGAGGATGAACACTGAAGCTTTCTTT.

This clone came up once. The gene calls are TRBV30 and TRBJ1-2; TRBD1 agrees at 7 bases. CDR1 GTSNPN and CDR2 SVGIG come from the germline V gene (reference sequence). CDR3 length: 13 amino acids. V dropped 3 bases and J dropped 6; count of bases not matched to a gene: 7. The CDR3 DNA sequence: TGTGCCTGGAGAGTCAAGGGGGCTCATGGCTACACCTTC. It yields the protein CAWRVKGAHGYTF.

The chain recombines TRBV9 with TRBJ1-5, with TRBD1 matching 7 bases. V lost 4 bases to trimming and J lost 6 bases; unmatched junction nucleotides: 10. Germline CDR1 is SGDLS and CDR2 is YYNGEE. The CDR3 sequence is 15 residues long. CDR3: CASSLQGEAAQPQHF. CDR3 bases: TGTGCCAGCAGCCTGCAGGGGGAGGCGGCTCAGCCCCAGCATTTT.

The chain combines TRBV20-1 with TRBJ2-5; no clear D gene. Deletions cut 3 bases from V and 0 bases from J, with 5 bases between. The CDR3 is made up of 12 amino acids. Germline V lookup: CDR1 DFQATT, CDR2 SNEGSKA (reference sequence). For the CDR3, the DNA is TGCAGTGCTAGTCAATACCAAGAGACCCAGTACTTC. Amino acid sequence: CSASQYQETQYF.

The chain carries TRBV14 and TRBJ1-6; D ambiguous. CDR1 is SGHDN, CDR2 FVKESK, per germline. This CDR3 region has 17 residues. Trimming cost V 0 bases and J 7 bases, with 16 bases left between them. The CDR3 region is CASSQELSRRGNSPLHF. The CDR3 DNA sequence: TGTGCCAGCAGCCAAGAACTTTCGAGGCGGGGAAATTCACCCCTCCACTTT. The full variable domain, completed using reference TRBV14 and TRBJ1-6, is EAGVTQFPSHSVIEKGQTVTLRCDPISGHDNLYWYRRVMGKEIKFLLHFVKESKQDESGMPNNRFLAERTGGTYSTLKVQPAELEDSGVYFCASSQELSRRGNSPLHFGNGTRLTVT.

V and J are TRBV5-6 and TRBJ2-7; 11 bases align to TRBD2. V dropped 4 bases and J dropped 0; count of bases not matched to a gene: 6. Germline V gives CDR1 SGHDT, CDR2 YYEEEE. This CDR3 contains 16 residues. CDR3 sequence: CASSPGTSGSSYEQYF. In nucleotides, the CDR3 is TGTGCCAGCAGCCCGGGGACTAGCGGTAGCTCCTACGAGCAGTACTTC.